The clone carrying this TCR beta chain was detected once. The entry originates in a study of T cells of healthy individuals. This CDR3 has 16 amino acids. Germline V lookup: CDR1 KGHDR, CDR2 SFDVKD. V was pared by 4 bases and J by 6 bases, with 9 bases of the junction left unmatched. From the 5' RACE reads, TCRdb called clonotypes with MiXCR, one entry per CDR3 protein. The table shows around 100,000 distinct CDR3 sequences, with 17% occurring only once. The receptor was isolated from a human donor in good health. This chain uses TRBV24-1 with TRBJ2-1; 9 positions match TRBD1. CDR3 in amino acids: CATSDLGTGKVNEQFF. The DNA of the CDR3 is TGTGCCACCAGTGACCTCGGGACAGGGAAGGTCAATGAGCAGTTCTTC.